The TCR beta chain under discussion was sequenced for a study of metastatic and nonmetastatic thyroid tumors. In the study overall: Samples came from malignant and benign thyroid patients, and repertoires were compared across blood and tumor or nodule tissue. Study results and limitations: The reported finding was significantly higher TCR beta diversity in malignant thyroid tumors relative to benign nodules, in blood and tumor.

Thyroid surgery had not been preceded by any treatment in any patient. Germline V lookup: CDR1 SGHAT, CDR2 FQDESV (reference sequence). V shed 5 bases and J 2 bases; nucleotides not matched to a gene: 7. The CDR3 consists of 16 residues. Note on this clone: Its antigen is undetermined. This may arise from a read error, as a much more abundant clone is one base away. The missing conserved phenylalanine or tryptophan at the end of this CDR3 makes a read error likely.

Per the authors' pipeline: The study built a papillary thyroid cancer distant-metastasis classifier from CDR3 differences across clinicopathological groups. TCRdb redid the clone calls on the PCR reads using MiXCR. These V and J calls rely on TCRdb rather than the paper's analysis. The profile shows 20,000 or so clones, 10% to 15% of them singletons. The sample consisted of blood. The sequence derives from a male donor with papillary thyroid cancer or a benign thyroid nodule (not recorded which). Some clones in this sample may be carry-over from other donors' samples. The chain carries TRBV11-1 and TRBJ1-2; 11 bases match TRBD1. Written as DNA, the CDR3 is TGTGCCAGCAGCCCGGGGTGGACAGGGGGCAACTATGGCTACACCTCC. Translated, it gives CASSPGWTGGNYGYTS.